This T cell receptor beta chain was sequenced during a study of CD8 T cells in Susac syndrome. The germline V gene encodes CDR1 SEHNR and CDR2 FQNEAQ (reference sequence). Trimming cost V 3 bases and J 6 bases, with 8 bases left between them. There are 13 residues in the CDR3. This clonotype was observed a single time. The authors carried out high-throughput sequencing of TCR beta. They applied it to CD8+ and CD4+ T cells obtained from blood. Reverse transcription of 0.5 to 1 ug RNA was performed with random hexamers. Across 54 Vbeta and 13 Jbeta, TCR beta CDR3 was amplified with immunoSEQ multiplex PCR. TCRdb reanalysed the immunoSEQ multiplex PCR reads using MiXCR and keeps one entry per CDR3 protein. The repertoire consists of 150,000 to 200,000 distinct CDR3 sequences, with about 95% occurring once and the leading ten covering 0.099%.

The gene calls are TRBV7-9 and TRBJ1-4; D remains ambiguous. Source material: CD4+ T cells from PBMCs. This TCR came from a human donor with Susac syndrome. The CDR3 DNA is TGTGCCAGCAGCTTGACTGCTGATGAAAAACTGTTTTTT. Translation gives CASSLTADEKLFF.